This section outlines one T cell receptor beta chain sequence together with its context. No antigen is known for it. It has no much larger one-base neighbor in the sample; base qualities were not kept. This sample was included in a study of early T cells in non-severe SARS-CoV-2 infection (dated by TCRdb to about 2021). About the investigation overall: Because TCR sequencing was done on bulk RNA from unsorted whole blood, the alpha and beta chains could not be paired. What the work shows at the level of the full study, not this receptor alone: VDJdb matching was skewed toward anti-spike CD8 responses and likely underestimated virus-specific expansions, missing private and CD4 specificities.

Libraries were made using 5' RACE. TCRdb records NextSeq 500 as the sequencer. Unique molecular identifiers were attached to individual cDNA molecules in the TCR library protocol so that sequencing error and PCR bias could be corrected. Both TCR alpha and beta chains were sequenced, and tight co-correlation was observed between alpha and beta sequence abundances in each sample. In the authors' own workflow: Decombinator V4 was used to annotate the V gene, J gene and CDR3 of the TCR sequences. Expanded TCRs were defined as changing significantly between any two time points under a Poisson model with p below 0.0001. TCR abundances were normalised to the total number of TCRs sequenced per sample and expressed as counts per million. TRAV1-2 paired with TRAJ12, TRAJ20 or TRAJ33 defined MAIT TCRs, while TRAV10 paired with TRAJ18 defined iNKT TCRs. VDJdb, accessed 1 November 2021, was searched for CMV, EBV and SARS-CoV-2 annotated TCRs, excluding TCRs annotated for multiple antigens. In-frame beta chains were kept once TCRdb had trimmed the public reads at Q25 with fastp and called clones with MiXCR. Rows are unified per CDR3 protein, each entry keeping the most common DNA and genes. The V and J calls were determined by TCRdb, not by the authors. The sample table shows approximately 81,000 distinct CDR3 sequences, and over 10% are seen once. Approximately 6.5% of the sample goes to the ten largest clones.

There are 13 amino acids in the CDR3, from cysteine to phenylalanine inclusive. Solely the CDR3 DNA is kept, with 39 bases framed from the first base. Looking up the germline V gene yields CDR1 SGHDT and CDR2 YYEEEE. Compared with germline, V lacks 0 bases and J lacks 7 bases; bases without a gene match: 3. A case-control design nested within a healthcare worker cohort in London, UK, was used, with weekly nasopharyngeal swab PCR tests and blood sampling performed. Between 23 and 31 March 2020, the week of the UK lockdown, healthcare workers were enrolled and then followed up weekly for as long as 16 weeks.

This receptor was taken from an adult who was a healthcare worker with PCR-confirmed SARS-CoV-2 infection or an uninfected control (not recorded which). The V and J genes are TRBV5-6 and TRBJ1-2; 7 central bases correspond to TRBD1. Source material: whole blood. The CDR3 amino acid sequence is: CASSLGDSAGYTF. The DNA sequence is TGTGCCAGCAGCTTGGGGGACAGTGCTGGCTACACCTTC.